This TCR beta chain comes out of a study of OX40 agonist ivuxolimab in advanced cancers. The CDR3 covers 12 residues. V dropped 11 bases and J dropped 7; count of bases not matched to a gene: 4. Germline values: CDR1 MDHEN, CDR2 SYDVKM. The table came from immunoSEQ multiplex PCR; TCRdb's copy has only in-frame clones and leaves some out. The table includes approximately 84,000 clones, 86% detected once. V usage is TRBV28 and J usage is TRBJ1-6, with TRBD1 matching 8 bases. This receptor was identified in an adult with an advanced solid tumor such as melanoma, head and neck, liver or kidney cancer. Here the sequenced sample was CD4+ or CD8+ T cells sorted from blood, taken in a trial of the OX40 agonist ivuxolimab. CDR3 sequence reads: CAGQGGNSPLHF. CDR3 nucleotides: TGTGCCGGACAGGGAGGGAATTCACCCCTCCACTTT.